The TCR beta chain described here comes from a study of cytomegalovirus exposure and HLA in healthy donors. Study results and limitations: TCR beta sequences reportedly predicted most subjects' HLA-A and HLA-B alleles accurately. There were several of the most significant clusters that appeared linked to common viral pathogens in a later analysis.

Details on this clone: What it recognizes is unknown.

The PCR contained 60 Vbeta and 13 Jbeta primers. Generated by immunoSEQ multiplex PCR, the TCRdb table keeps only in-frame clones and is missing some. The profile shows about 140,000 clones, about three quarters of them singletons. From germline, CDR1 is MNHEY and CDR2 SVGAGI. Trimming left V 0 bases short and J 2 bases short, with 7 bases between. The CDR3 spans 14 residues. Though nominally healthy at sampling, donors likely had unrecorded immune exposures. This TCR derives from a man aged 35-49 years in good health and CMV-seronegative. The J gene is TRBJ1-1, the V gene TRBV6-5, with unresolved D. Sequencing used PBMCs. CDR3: CASSYSEGNTEAFF. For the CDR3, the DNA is TGTGCCAGCAGTTACTCGGAGGGTAACACTGAAGCTTTCTTT.